This T cell receptor (beta chain) derives from a study of cytomegalovirus exposure and HLA in healthy donors. Study-level information: Some 180 million T cells yielded 117 million unique TCR beta sequences in earlier analysis. From donors who were HLA-typed, an early data release held around 80 million unique TCRs. The study's findings and limits: Most TCR sequences proved rare, with some public TCRs found in many donors. Of the V segments, some could not be distinguished, including TRBV6-2 and TRBV6-3, and were excluded.

Germline CDR1 is SNHLY and CDR2 is FYNNEI. V shed 6 bases and J shed 8 bases, with 13 bases lying between them. This CDR3 has 12 residues. Vbeta (60) and Jbeta (13) primers were used in the PCR. Assay used: immunoSEQ multiplex PCR; TCRdb lists only in-frame clones, some missing. The sample holds some 150,000 clones. Concerning this clone itself: Its antigen is as yet unknown.

Material for sequencing was PBMCs. The chain combines TRBV2 with TRBJ1-2; D uncertain. The TCR comes from a woman aged 18-29 years in good health and CMV-seronegative. The DNA for the CDR3 is TGTGCCAGCAGCAGAGGGCGAGAAGGCTACACCTTC. This sequence encodes CASSRGREGYTF.